This T cell receptor (beta chain) came from a study of T cell responses to AZD1222 COVID-19 vaccine. Germline V gives CDR1 SQVTM, CDR2 ANQGSEA. The CDR3 is made up of 13 amino acids. Between the trimmed V and J ends, which lost 6 bases and 5 bases, there was a span of 16 bases. Clones were sequenced by immunoSEQ multiplex PCR, and TCRdb holds only the in-frame ones, with some missing. The sample includes 50,000 to 60,000 clones, roughly 80% of them seen just once. The table lists this clone with a few counts. The J gene is TRBJ2-5, the V gene TRBV29-1; tentative D call: TRBD2 (5 bases). Sequencing was performed on peripheral blood, taken 28 days after the second AZD1222 dose. This TCR was recovered from an adult who received the AZD1222 COVID-19 vaccine. CDR3 loop: CSVAQATRETQYF. The CDR3 DNA is TGCAGCGTGGCTCAGGCCACTAGGGAGACCCAGTACTTC.